This TCR beta chain was identified in a study of blood T cell repertoires in COVID-19. Germline V gene lookup returns CDR1 GTSNPN and CDR2 SVGIG (reference sequence). V shed 3 bases and J 5 bases; nucleotides not matched to a gene: 6. This CDR3 is built from 16 residues. In the authors' methods: Estimates of nucleated cell counts were drawn from the amplification of reference gene primers. Method: immunoSEQ multiplex PCR; TCRdb's copy keeps in-frame clones and lacks some. V and J calls and clone size are as listed in that table; D and trimming were resolved from the DNA. The table lists 200,000 to 300,000 clones, under 90% of them singletons.

This receptor was obtained from a woman under 40 with acute COVID-19. J is TRBJ2-2 and V is TRBV30, with 13 positions matching TRBD2. The sequenced sample was PBMCs or T cells enriched from blood (not recorded which). CDR3 nucleotides: TGTGCCTGGAGAGGGACTAGCGGGGAAGGTACCGGGGAGCTGTTTTTT. This gives the protein CAWRGTSGEGTGELFF. The complete variable domain, with remaining parts taken from reference TRBV30 and TRBJ2-2, reads SQTIHQWPATLVQPVGSPLSLECTVEGTSNPNLYWYRQAAGRGLQLLFYSVGIGQISSEVPQNLSASRPQDRQFILSSKKLLLSDSGFYLCAWRGTSGEGTGELFFGEGSRLTVL.